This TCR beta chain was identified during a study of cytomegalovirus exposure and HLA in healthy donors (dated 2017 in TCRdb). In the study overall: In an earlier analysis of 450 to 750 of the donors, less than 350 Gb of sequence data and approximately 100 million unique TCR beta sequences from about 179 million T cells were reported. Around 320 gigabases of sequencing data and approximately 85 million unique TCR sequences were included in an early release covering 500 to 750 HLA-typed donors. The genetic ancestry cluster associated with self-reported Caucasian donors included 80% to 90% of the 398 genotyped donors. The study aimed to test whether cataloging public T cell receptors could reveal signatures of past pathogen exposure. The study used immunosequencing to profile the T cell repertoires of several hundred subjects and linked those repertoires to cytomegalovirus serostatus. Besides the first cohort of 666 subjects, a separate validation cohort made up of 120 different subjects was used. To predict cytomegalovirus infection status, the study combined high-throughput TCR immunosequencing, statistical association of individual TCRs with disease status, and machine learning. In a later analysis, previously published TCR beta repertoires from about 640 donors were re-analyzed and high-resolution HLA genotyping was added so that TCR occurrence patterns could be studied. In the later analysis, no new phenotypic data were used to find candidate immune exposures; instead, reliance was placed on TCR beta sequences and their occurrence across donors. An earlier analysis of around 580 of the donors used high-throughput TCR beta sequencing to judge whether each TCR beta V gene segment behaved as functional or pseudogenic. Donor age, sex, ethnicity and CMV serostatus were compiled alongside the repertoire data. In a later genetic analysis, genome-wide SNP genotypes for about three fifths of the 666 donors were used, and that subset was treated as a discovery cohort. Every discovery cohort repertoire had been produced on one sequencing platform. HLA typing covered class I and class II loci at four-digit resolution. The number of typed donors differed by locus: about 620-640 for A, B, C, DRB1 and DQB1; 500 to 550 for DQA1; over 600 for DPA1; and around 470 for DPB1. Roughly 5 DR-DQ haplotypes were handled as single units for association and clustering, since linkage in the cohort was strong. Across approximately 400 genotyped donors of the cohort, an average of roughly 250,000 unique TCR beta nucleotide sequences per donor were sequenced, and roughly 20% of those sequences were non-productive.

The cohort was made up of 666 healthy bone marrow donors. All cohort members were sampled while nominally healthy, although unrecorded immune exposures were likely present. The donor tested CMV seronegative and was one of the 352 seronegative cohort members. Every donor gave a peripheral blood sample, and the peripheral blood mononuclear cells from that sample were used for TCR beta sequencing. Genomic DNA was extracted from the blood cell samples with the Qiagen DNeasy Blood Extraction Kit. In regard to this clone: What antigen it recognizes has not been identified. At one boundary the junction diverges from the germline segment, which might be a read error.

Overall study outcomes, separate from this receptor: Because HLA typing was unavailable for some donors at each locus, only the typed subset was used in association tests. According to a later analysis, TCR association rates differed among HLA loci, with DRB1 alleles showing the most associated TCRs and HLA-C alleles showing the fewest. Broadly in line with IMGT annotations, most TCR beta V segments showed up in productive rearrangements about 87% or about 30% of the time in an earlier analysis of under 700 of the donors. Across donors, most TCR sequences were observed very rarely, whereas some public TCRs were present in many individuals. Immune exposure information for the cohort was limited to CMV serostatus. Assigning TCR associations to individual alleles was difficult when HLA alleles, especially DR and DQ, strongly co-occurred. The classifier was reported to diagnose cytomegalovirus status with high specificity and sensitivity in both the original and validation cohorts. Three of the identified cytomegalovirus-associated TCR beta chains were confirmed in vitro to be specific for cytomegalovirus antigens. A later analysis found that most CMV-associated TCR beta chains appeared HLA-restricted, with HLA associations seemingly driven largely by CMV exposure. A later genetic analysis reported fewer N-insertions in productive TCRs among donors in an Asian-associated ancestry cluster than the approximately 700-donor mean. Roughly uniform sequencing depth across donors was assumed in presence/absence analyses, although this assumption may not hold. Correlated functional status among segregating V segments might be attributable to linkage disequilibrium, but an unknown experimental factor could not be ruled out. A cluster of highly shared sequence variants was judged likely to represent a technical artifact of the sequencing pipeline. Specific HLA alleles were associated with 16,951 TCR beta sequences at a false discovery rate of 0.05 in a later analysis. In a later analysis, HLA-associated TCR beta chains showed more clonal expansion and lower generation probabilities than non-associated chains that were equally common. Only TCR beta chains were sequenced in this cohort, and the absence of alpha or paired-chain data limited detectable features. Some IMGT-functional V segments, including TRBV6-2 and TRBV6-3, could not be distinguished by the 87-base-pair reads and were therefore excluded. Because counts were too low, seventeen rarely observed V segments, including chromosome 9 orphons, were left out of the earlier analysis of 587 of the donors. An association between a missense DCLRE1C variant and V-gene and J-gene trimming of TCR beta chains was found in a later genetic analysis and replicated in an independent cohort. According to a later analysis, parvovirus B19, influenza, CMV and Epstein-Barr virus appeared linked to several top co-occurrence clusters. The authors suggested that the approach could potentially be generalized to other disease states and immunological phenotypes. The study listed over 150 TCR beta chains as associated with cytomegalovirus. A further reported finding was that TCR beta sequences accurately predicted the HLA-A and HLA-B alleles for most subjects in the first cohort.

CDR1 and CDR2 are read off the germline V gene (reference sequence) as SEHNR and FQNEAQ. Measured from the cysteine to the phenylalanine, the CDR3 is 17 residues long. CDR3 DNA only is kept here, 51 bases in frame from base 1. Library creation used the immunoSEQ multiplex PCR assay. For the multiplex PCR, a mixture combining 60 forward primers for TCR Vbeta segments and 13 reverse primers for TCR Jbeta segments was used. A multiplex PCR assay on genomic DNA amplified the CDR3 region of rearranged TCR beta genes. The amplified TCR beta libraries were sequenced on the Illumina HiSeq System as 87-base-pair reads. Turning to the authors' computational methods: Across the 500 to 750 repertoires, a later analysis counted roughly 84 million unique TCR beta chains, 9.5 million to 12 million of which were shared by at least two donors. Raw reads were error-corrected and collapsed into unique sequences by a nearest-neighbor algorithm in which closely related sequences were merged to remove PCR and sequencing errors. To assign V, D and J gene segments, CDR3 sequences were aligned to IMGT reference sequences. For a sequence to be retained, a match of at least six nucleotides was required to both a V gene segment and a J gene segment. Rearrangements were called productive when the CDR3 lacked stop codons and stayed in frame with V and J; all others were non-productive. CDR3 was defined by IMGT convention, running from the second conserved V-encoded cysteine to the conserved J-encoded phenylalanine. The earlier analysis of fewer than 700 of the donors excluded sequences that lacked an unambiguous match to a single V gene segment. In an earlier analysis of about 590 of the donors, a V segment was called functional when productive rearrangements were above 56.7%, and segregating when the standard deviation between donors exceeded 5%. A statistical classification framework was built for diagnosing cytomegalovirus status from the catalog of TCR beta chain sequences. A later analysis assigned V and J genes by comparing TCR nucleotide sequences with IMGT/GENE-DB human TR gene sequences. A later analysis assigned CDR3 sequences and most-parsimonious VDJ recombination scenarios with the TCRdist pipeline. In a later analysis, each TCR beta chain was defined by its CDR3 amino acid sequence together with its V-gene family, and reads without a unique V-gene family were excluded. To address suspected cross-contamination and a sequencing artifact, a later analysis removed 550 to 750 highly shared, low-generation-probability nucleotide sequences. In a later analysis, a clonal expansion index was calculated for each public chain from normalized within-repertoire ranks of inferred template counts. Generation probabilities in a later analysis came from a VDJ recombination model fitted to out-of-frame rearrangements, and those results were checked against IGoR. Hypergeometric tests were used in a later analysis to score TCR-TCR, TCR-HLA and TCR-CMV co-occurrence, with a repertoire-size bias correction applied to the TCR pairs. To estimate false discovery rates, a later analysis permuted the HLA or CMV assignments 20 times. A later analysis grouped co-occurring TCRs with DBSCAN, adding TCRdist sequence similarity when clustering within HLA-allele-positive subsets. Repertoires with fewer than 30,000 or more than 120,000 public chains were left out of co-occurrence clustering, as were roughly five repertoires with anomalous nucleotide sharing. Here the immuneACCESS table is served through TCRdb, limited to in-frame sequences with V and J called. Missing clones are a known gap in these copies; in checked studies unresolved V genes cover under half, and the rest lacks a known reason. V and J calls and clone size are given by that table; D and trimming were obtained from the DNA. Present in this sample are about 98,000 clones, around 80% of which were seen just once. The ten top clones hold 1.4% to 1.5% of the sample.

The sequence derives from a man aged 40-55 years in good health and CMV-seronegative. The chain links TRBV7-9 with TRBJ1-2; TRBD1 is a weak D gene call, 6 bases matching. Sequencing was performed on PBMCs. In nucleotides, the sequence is TGTTCCAGCAGCCATCATCTAAAGGACAGACCTAACTATGGCTACACCTTC. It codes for CSSSHHLKDRPNYGYTF. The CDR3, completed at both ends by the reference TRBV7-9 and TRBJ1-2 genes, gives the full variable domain DTGVSQNPRHKITKRGQNVTFRCDPISEHNRLYWYRQTLGQGPEFLTYFQNEAQLEKSRLLSDRFSAERPKGSFSTLEIQRTEQGDSAMYLCSSSHHLKDRPNYGYTFGSGTRLTVV.